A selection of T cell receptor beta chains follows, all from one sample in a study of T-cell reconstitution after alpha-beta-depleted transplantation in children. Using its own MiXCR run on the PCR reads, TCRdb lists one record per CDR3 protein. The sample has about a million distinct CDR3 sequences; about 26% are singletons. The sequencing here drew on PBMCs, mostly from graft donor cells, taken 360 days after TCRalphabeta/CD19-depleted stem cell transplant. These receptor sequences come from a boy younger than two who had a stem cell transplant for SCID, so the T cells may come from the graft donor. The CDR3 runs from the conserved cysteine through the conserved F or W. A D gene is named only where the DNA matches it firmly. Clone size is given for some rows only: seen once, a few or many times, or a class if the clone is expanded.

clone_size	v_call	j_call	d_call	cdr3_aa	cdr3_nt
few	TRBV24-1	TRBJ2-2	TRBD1	CATSDNEGQEINTGELFF	TGTGCCACCAGTGACAACGAGGGACAGGAAATAAACACCGGGGAGCTGTTTTTT
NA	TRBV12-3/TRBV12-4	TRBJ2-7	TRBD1	CASKSGGQGWFEQYF	TGTGCCAGCAAGTCTGGGGGACAGGGGTGGTTCGAGCAGTACTTC
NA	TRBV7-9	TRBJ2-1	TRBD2	CASSLGARGGEQFF	TGTGCCAGCAGCTTAGGTGCACGGGGGGGTGAGCAGTTCTTC
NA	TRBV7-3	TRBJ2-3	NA	CASGPQGGTTDTQYF	TGTGCCAGTGGACCCCAGGGGGGCACCACAGATACGCAGTATTTT
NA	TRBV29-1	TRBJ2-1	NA	CSVGWTLYNEQFF	TGCAGCGTTGGTTGGACACTTTACAATGAGCAGTTCTTC
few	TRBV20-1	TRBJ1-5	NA	CSALWDFSNQPQHF	TGCAGTGCCCTCTGGGACTTTAGCAATCAGCCCCAGCATTTT
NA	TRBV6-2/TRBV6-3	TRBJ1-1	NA	CASSDLRNTEAFF	TGTGCCAGCAGCGACCTGCGGAACACTGAAGCTTTCTTT
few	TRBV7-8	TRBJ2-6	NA	CASSLNFGLPSSGANVLTF	TGTGCCAGCAGCTTAAATTTTGGGCTACCGAGCTCTGGGGCCAACGTCCTGACTTTC
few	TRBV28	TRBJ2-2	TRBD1	CASRSRDRPTGELFF	TGTGCCAGCAGAAGCCGGGACAGGCCCACCGGGGAGCTGTTTTTT
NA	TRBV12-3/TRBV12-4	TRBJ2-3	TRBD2	CASSLIERGGSTDTQYF	TGTGCCAGCAGTTTGATCGAGCGGGGGGGTAGCACAGATACGCAGTATTTT
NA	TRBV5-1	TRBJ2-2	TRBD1	CASGLPGGVLSGHTGELFF	TGCGCCAGCGGATTACCAGGGGGCGTTTTATCGGGTCACACCGGGGAGCTGTTTTTT
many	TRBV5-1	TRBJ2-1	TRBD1	CASSFGTGYNEQFF	TGCGCCAGCAGCTTCGGGACAGGTTACAATGAGCAGTTCTTC
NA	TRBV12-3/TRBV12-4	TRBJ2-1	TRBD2	CASSSLERLAGGHNEQFF	TGTGCCAGCAGTTCCCTAGAGAGACTAGCGGGGGGCCACAATGAGCAGTTCTTC
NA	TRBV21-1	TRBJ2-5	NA	CASSKGQPKGETQYF	TGTGCCAGCAGCAAAGGACAGCCAAAGGGAGAGACCCAGTACTTC
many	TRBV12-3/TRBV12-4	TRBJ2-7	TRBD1	CASSLAGTGSYEQYF	TGTGCCAGCAGTTTAGCCGGGACAGGTTCCTACGAGCAGTACTTC
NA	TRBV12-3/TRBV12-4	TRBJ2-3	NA	CASSWGRRSSTDTQYF	TGTGCCAGCAGTTGGGGACGGAGATCTAGCACAGATACGCAGTATTTT
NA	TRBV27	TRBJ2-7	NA	CASSLVTTFLGDEQYF	TGTGCCAGCAGTTTAGTAACTACTTTCCTAGGGGACGAGCAGTACTTC
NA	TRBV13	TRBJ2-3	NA	CASSLTWSTDTQYF	TGTGCCAGCAGCCTGACATGGTCCACAGATACGCAGTATTTT
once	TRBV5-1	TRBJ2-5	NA	CASSFGRIRETQYF	TGCGCCAGCAGCTTCGGACGAATCCGGGAGACCCAGTACTTC
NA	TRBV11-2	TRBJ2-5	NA	CASSFFMGQETQYF	TGTGCCAGCAGCTTCTTTATGGGACAAGAGACCCAGTACTTC
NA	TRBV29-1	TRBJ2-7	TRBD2	CSVLGGGSYEQYF	TGCAGCGTCCTCGGCGGGGGATCCTACGAGCAGTACTTC
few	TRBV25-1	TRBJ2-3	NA	CASSEFPGRMSRSGPDTQYF	TGTGCCAGCAGTGAATTCCCGGGTCGGATGAGCAGGAGCGGGCCGGATACGCAGTATTTT
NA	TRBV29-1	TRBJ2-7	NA	CSVYRGGSYEQYF	TGCAGCGTGTACAGGGGAGGCTCCTACGAGCAGTACTTC
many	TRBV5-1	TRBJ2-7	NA	CASSYEHEQYF	TGCGCCAGCAGCTATGAGCACGAGCAGTACTTC
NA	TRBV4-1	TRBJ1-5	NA	CASSQGPGSNQPQHF	TGCGCCAGCAGCCAAGGGCCAGGGTCCAATCAGCCCCAGCATTTT
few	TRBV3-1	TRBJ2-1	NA	CASSQVAGADEQFF	TGTGCCAGCAGCCAAGTAGCAGGGGCTGATGAGCAGTTCTTC
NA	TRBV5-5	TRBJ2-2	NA	CASSLLGWTGELFF	TGTGCCAGCAGCTTGCTGGGGTGGACCGGGGAGCTGTTTTTT
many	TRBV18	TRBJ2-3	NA	CASSPGSSTDTQYF	TGTGCCAGCAGTCCGGGGTCTAGCACAGATACGCAGTATTTT
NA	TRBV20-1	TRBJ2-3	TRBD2	CSASEAGGADTQYF	TGCAGTGCTAGTGAAGCGGGGGGGGCAGATACGCAGTATTTT
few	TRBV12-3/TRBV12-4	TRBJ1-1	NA	CASRWTDNTEAFF	TGTGCCAGCAGGTGGACAGATAACACTGAAGCTTTCTTT
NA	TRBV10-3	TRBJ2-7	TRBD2	CAISDRLAGVGEQYF	TGTGCCATCAGTGACAGGCTAGCGGGCGTGGGGGAGCAGTACTTC